This T cell receptor beta chain was recovered during a study of blood T cells in healthy people across ages. A J-beta primer mix and a sample-barcoded 5' primer were used in a second PCR of about 6 to 12 cycles. A tag from a template-switch adaptor with 12 random nucleotides marked each cDNA molecule. In TCRdb, the 5' RACE reads were re-called with MiXCR into one record per CDR3 protein. The table shows hundreds of thousands of distinct CDR3 sequences, with 25% to 30% occurring only once. The V end lost 7 bases, the J end lost 2 bases, and 11 bases lay between the germline ends. In germline, CDR1 is MNHNY, CDR2 SVGAGI (reference sequence). The CDR3 is 13 amino acids. This clonotype was seen repeatedly, ten times or more.

The specimen was blood. This chain joins TRBV6-6 and TRBJ2-5; the D gene is possibly TRBD1 (5 bases). This TCR was sampled from a woman of 80 years or more in good health. The CDR3 nucleotides read TGTGCCAGCACCCCTGCAGGGCAAGAGACCCAGTACTTC. This gives the protein CASTPAGQETQYF.